Presented here are 11 T cell receptor beta chains from one specimen sequenced in a study of metastatic and nonmetastatic thyroid tumors. Treatment of any kind had been given to no patient before thyroid surgery. TCRdb reprocessed the PCR reads via MiXCR. The sample holds about 15,000 clones, around 35% seen once. What was sequenced was tumor tissue. Receptor source: a female donor with papillary thyroid cancer or a benign thyroid nodule (not recorded which). Some clones in this sample may be carry-over from other donors' samples.

The rearrangement uses TRBV5-1 and TRBJ2-1; maybe TRBD2 (5 bases). From germline, CDR1 is SGHRS and CDR2 YFSETQ. V was cut by 2 bases and J by 0 bases, with 12 bases left in between. This CDR3 has 16 residues. CDR3 sequence reads: CASSFSDLSSYNEQFF. Written as DNA, the CDR3 is TGCGCCAGCAGCTTCTCGGACTTGAGCTCCTACAATGAGCAGTTCTTC.

V and J are TRBV3-1 and TRBJ2-1, with D maybe TRBD1 (5 bases). This CDR3 has 12 residues. V was pared by 4 bases and J by 9 bases, with 10 bases between. Germline-derived CDR1 and CDR2 are LGHDT and YNNKEL (reference sequence). The CDR3: CASSLARGEQFF. For the CDR3, the DNA is TGTGCCAGCAGCCTGGCTAGGGGTGAGCAGTTCTTC.

The chain uses TRBV12-3 or TRBV12-4 and TRBJ2-7; 9 nucleotides align to TRBD1. This CDR3 has 13 residues. Trimming at V came to 6 bases and at J to 2 bases, leaving 2 bases not matched to a gene. The CDR3 here is CASRWTGAYEQYF. The CDR3 DNA sequence: TGTGCCAGCAGGTGGACAGGGGCCTACGAGCAGTACTTC.

In its sample, this clone is medium-sized (0.01 to 0.1%). The chain joins TRBV6-1 to TRBJ1-5; D gene unclear. The germline V and J ends were trimmed by 10 bases and 0 bases, with 13 bases remaining between them. Looked up from germline, CDR1 is MNHNS and CDR2 is SASEGT. This CDR3 has 14 residues. The CDR3 bases are TGTGCCACCCTCCGGACGGATAGCAATCAGCCCCAGCATTTT. As protein: CATLRTDSNQPQHF.

This chain joins TRBV6-5 and TRBJ2-7, with 8 bases aligning to TRBD1. CDR3 size: 14 residues. V lost 5 bases, J lost 5 bases, and 8 bases stayed unmatched. From germline, CDR1 is MNHEY and CDR2 SVGAGI. This CDR3 reads CASSIRTGSDEQYF. The DNA of the CDR3 is TGTGCCAGCAGTATACGGACAGGGAGCGACGAGCAGTACTTC.

The V and J genes are TRBV3-1 and TRBJ1-2; 10 nucleotides align to TRBD1. V shed 5 bases, J shed 4 bases, and the junction held 7 bases outside the gene matches. This CDR3 spans 15 amino acids. Germline loops: CDR1 LGHDT, CDR2 YNNKEL (reference sequence). This chain's CDR3 is CASSFPGQGIYGYTF. The DNA for the CDR3 is TGTGCCAGCAGCTTTCCGGGACAGGGGATCTATGGCTACACCTTC.

This clone was recorded at least ten times. The chain combines TRBV3-1 with TRBJ1-2, with D hard to call. This CDR3 has 13 amino acids. V lost 1 base and J 5 bases, leaving 8 bases between the germline ends. The germline gives CDR1 LGHDT, CDR2 YNNKEL (reference sequence). CDR3 DNA: TGTGCCAGCAGCCAAGGCGCCCTTTATGGCTACACCTTC. This translates into CASSQGALYGYTF.

By its share, this clone is medium-sized. This chain uses TRBV5-1 with TRBJ2-1; D uncertain. CDR1 and CDR2 from the germline V gene are SGHRS and YFSETQ. V was cut by 6 bases and J by 0 bases, with 16 bases left in between. CDR3 size: 16 residues. CDR3 residues: CASNNIGPSSYNEQFF. CDR3 coding DNA: TGCGCCAGCAATAATATCGGACCGAGCTCCTACAATGAGCAGTTCTTC.

By share of the sample, this clone is medium-sized. The V and J genes are TRBV9 and TRBJ1-1; no clear D. CDR1 SGDLS and CDR2 YYNGEE come from the germline V gene. The CDR3 totals 15 residues. V gave up 0 bases and J gave up 5 bases, with 14 bases separating them. The CDR3 DNA sequence: TGTGCCAGCAGCGTAGGTCTGGGAGTAGGGACTGAAGCTTTCTTT. Encoded protein: CASSVGLGVGTEAFF.

This clone was detected only once. The chain employs TRBV4-1 and TRBJ2-4, with 10 bases that match TRBD2. Losses at the gene ends were 3 bases for V and 7 bases for J; bases not matched to a gene: 3. CDR3 length: 14 amino acids. Germline CDR1 reads MGHRA; CDR2 reads YSYEKL. CDR3 region: CASSHPSGSNIQYF. DNA for the CDR3: TGCGCCAGCAGCCATCCTAGCGGGAGTAACATTCAGTACTTC.

Judged by abundance, this clone is medium-sized (0.01 to 0.1%). The chain has TRBV20-1 and TRBJ2-3; TRBD2 aligns across 9 bases. This CDR3 has 13 amino acids. Germline V gene sequence: CDR1 DFQATT, CDR2 SNEGSKA (reference sequence). V shed 5 bases, J shed 3 bases, and the junction held 3 bases outside the gene matches. CDR3: CSAELAGTDTQYF. Here the CDR3 DNA reads TGCAGTGCTGAGCTAGCGGGGACAGATACGCAGTATTTT.